The 29 T cell receptor beta chains below all came from one sample that was sequenced in a study of T cell responses to AZD1222 COVID-19 vaccine. Sequenced by immunoSEQ multiplex PCR; TCRdb stores in-frame clones only, minus some. The repertoire has 160,000 or so clones, approximately 90% of them found once; the top ten carry approximately 4.7%. Sequencing was performed on peripheral blood, taken on day 0 of AZD1222 vaccination. The origin of the receptors is an adult in good health.

The chain employs TRBV6-1 and TRBJ1-4; no reliable D call. V dropped 0 bases and J dropped 4 bases, with 6 bases sitting between them. Per germline, CDR1 MNHNS and CDR2 SASEGT. CDR3 length: 14 residues. The CDR3 spells CASSEARYNEKLFF. As DNA, the CDR3 is TGTGCCAGCAGTGAAGCTCGGTATAATGAAAAACTGTTTTTT.

About this clone: The same CDR3 can be traced to other DNA sequences in this sample. The rearrangement uses TRBV28 and TRBJ1-2; D is ambiguous. V was trimmed by 6 bases and J by 2 bases, leaving 4 bases between them. The CDR3 sequence is 11 residues long. Germline V gene lookup returns CDR1 MDHEN and CDR2 SYDVKM. The CDR3 nucleotides read TGTGCCAGCAGCCTAAACTATGGCTACACCTTC. It specifies CASSLNYGYTF.

The gene calls are TRBV11-2 and TRBJ1-5, with no clear D. The CDR3 has 13 amino acids. Germline V gives CDR1 SGHAT, CDR2 FQNNGV. Trimming removed 5 bases at V and 3 bases at J, with 8 bases between. CDR3 nucleotide sequence: TGTGCCAGCAGCCGTGGAGCCAATCAGCCCCAGCATTTT. Amino acids: CASSRGANQPQHF.

The V gene is TRBV4-1, the J gene TRBJ2-7; TRBD1 or TRBD2 may be the D gene (5 bases each). The CDR3 length is 14 residues. Germline assignment: CDR1 MGHRA and CDR2 YSYEKL. V lost 8 bases to trimming and J lost 2 bases, with 16 bases between them. The CDR3 here is CASQLGVGPYEQYF. DNA for the CDR3: TGCGCCAGCCAATTGGGGGTAGGCCCCTACGAGCAGTACTTC.

This chain joins TRBV11-2 and TRBJ2-1, with 13 bases lining up with TRBD2. The CDR3 extends over 15 amino acids. The V gene's germline CDR1 is SGHAT and CDR2 FQNNGV. V lost 5 bases to trimming and J lost 9 bases; unmatched junction nucleotides: 7. CDR3: CASSQTSGRVGEQFF. In DNA form, the CDR3 reads TGTGCCAGCAGCCAAACTAGCGGGAGGGTAGGTGAGCAGTTCTTC.

This clone has just one count. V is TRBV19 and J is TRBJ1-3, with 7 positions matching TRBD1. Germline V gene sequence: CDR1 LNHDA, CDR2 SQIVND (reference sequence). With V trimmed by 7 bases and J by 0 bases, 9 bases remained unmatched. The length of the CDR3 is 16 residues. The CDR3 sequence is CASTLPGTASGNTIYF. The CDR3 DNA reads TGTGCCAGTACCCTCCCCGGGACAGCCTCTGGAAACACCATATATTTT.

This chain uses TRBV5-1 with TRBJ1-5; 7 bases are a match to TRBD1. V gave up 4 bases and J gave up 3 bases; unmatched junction bases: 10. The CDR3 spans 16 residues. Germline values: CDR1 SGHRS, CDR2 YFSETQ. The CDR3, as DNA: TGCGCCAGCAGCCCGTTACCTCAGGGGGTCAATCAGCCCCAGCATTTT. The encoded protein is CASSPLPQGVNQPQHF.

The chain recombines TRBV10-1 with TRBJ2-7, with D possibly TRBD2 on 5 matching bases. CDR1 is WNHNN, CDR2 SYGVQD, per germline (reference sequence). V was clipped by 11 bases and J by 2 bases, with 13 bases between them. The CDR3 has 12 amino acids. The chain's CDR3 is CASRTWTYEQYF. The CDR3 DNA reads as TGCGCCTCGCGGACTTGGACCTACGAGCAGTACTTC.

The genes are TRBV7-3 and TRBJ2-7; 9 bases match TRBD1. Germline assignment: CDR1 SGHTA and CDR2 FQGTGA. The J segment lost 6 bases and the V segment lost 5 bases, leaving 5 bases of the junction unmatched. The length of the CDR3 is 13 residues. The CDR3 coding sequence is TGTGCCAGCAGCGTTACAGGGGGCGGCGAGCAGTACTTC. Its protein is CASSVTGGGEQYF.

The CDR3 DNA follows: TGTGCCAGCAGCGCCGAACGGATCACAGATACGCAGTATTTT. Its translation is CASSAERITDTQYF. The V call is TRBV9, the J call TRBJ2-3; no clear D gene. Trimming cost V 3 bases and J 2 bases, with 10 bases left between them. The CDR3 loop spans 14 amino acids. Germline CDR1 reads SGDLS; CDR2 reads YYNGEE.

This clone was counted once. This CDR3 reads CTSSQRQIGYTF. CDR3 bases: TGCACCAGCAGCCAGCGACAGATAGGCTACACCTTC. The chain couples TRBV1 to TRBJ1-2; TRBD1, the table's D call, lacks a check against the DNA. TRBV1 is given as a pseudogene. The CDR3 spans 12 residues.

This chain uses TRBV6-5 with TRBJ1-5, with D maybe TRBD1 (6 bases). This CDR3 comprises 15 residues. V was cut by 0 bases and J by 7 bases, with 13 bases left in between. Germline V gene lookup returns CDR1 MNHEY and CDR2 SVGAGI. The CDR3 DNA sequence: TGTGCCAGCAGTTACTCGAGGGGGGCAGGACAGCCCCAGCATTTT. Translating gives CASSYSRGAGQPQHF.

The sample holds one count of this clone. The gene calls are TRBV29-1 and TRBJ1-3, with D unresolved. The V gene lost 8 bases and the J gene lost 4 bases, with 15 bases spanning the gap. Germline CDR1 is SQVTM and CDR2 is ANQGSEA. This CDR3 spans 13 amino acids. CDR3 sequence reads: CSCRLPGGNTIYF. CDR3 sequence (DNA): TGCAGCTGCCGGCTGCCCGGGGGAAACACCATATATTTT.

This sequence joins TRBV2 and TRBJ1-5, with 7 bases matching TRBD1. The germline V gene has CDR1 SNHLY and CDR2 FYNNEI. The CDR3 is 16 amino acids. Trimming took 5 bases from V and 4 from J; bases not matched to a gene: 11. Here the CDR3 reads CASSQISTGLNQPQHF. CDR3 coding DNA: TGTGCCAGCAGTCAAATCTCGACAGGGCTTAATCAGCCCCAGCATTTT.

In this sample, this clone turned up a few times. The chain's CDR3 is CASSQGGSRHYEQYF. The CDR3 bases are TGTGCCAGCAGCCAAGGAGGTAGCAGACATTACGAGCAGTACTTC. The chain has TRBV3-1 (or the pseudogene TRBV3-2) and TRBJ2-7; D not certain. V lost 1 base to trimming and J lost 4 bases, with 14 bases between them. The CDR3 sequence is 15 residues long. Germline V gives CDR1 LGHDT, CDR2 YNNKEL (reference sequence).

This chain links TRBV28 with TRBJ2-2; 7 nucleotides line up with TRBD2. CDR3 length equals 13 residues. Trimming cost V 6 bases and J 4 bases; bases outside gene matches: 2. The germline CDR1 and CDR2 sequences are MDHEN and SYDVKM. The CDR3 here is CASRGGGTGELFF. CDR3 in DNA: TGTGCCAGCAGGGGCGGGGGCACCGGGGAGCTGTTTTTT.

The chain employs TRBV3-1 (or the pseudogene TRBV3-2) and TRBJ1-4; maybe TRBD1 (5 bases). The CDR3 has 13 amino acids. Per the germline V gene, CDR1 is LGHDT and CDR2 is YNNKEL (reference sequence). Trimming pared 3 bases from V and 8 bases from J, leaving 10 bases between. CDR3 loop: CASSHRGREKLFF. CDR3 nucleotides: TGTGCCAGCAGCCACCGGGGGAGGGAAAAACTGTTTTTT.

This clone was counted between two and nine times. The chain joins TRBV7-8 to TRBJ2-7; D perhaps matches TRBD1 (6 bases). Germline CDR1 reads SGHVS; CDR2 reads FQNEAQ. The CDR3 consists of 17 residues. V lost 5 bases to trimming and J lost 6 bases, with 26 bases between them. The CDR3 nucleotides read TGTGCCAGCAGCCCAGGTGGGCGGGCCAGGGGTGAGGGCGAGCAGTACTTC. Its translation: CASSPGGRARGEGEQYF.

J is TRBJ2-1 and V is TRBV6-6, with 13 bases lining up with TRBD2. After removal of 5 bases from V and 5 bases from J, the junction contained 24 bases not matched to a gene. Germline values: CDR1 MNHNY, CDR2 SVGAGI (reference sequence). There are 22 residues in the CDR3. The CDR3 region is CASSRPGFPTAPGLAGDNEQFF. In nucleotides, the CDR3 is TGTGCCAGCAGTCGCCCCGGGTTCCCCACGGCCCCCGGACTAGCGGGAGACAATGAGCAGTTCTTC.

This clone showed up just a few times. The J gene is TRBJ2-3, the V gene TRBV30; D call uncertain. Germline CDR1 is GTSNPN and CDR2 is SVGIG (reference sequence). Deletions cut 1 base from V and 0 bases from J, with 5 bases between. The CDR3 runs 13 residues. This CDR3 is CAWSGISTDTQYF. CDR3 sequence (DNA): TGTGCCTGGAGTGGGATAAGCACAGATACGCAGTATTTT. Variable domain in full (rest from reference TRBV30 and TRBJ2-3): SQTIHQWPATLVQPVGSPLSLECTVEGTSNPNLYWYRQAAGRGLQLLFYSVGIGQISSEVPQNLSASRPQDRQFILSSKKLLLSDSGFYLCAWSGISTDTQYFGPGTRLTVL.

This chain uses TRBV28 with TRBJ1-1; D not resolved. This CDR3 is built from 10 residues. From germline, CDR1 is MDHEN and CDR2 SYDVKM. Deletions cut 8 bases from V and 7 bases from J, with 8 bases between. In DNA form, the CDR3 reads TGTGCCAGCGGCTCCCGTGAAGCTTTCTTT. The encoded protein is CASGSREAFF.

This clone is a singleton in its sample. The V and J genes are TRBV29-1 and TRBJ2-7; D is unresolved. The CDR3 is 12 residues long. Germline CDR1 and CDR2: SQVTM and ANQGSEA. Trimming took 4 bases from V and 3 from J, leaving 10 bases between them. CDR3 residues: CSVADGYYEQYF. CDR3 nucleotides: TGCAGCGTTGCGGACGGTTACTACGAGCAGTACTTC.

Only one count was recorded for this clone. The rearrangement uses TRBV11-3 and TRBJ1-1; 8 nucleotides align to TRBD1. Trimming removed 3 bases from V and 6 bases from J; junction bases left unmatched: 9. Germline V gives CDR1 SGHNT, CDR2 YENEEA. This CDR3 contains 15 residues. CDR3 sequence: CASSLSGTGLSEAFF. In DNA form, the CDR3 reads TGTGCCAGCAGCTTGTCCGGGACAGGTCTCTCTGAAGCTTTCTTT.

The gene calls are TRBV7-6 and TRBJ2-3; TRBD1 aligns across 7 bases. CDR1 is SGHVS, CDR2 FNYEAQ, per germline. V dropped 1 base and J dropped 3; count of bases not matched to a gene: 4. CDR3 length: 15 residues. CDR3 sequence (DNA): TGTGCCAGCAGCTTAGTCGACAGGGCGACAGATACGCAGTATTTT. This encodes CASSLVDRATDTQYF.

The rearrangement joins TRBV28 to TRBJ1-2, with TRBD1 matching over 7 bases. Germline V CDR1 and CDR2: MDHEN, SYDVKM. This CDR3 contains 11 residues. After removal of 10 bases from V and 4 bases from J, the junction contained 3 bases not matched to a gene. CDR3 nucleotides: TGTGCCACCACAGGGGTCTATGGCTACACCTTC. The encoded protein is CATTGVYGYTF.

This clone appeared a single time. This chain links TRBV2 with TRBJ1-1; D unclear. Germline CDR1 is SNHLY and CDR2 is FYNNEI. V was shortened by 1 base and J by 6 bases, with 9 bases between the two germline ends. The CDR3 has 13 amino acids. The CDR3 here is CASSEEGPAEAFF. DNA for the CDR3: TGTGCCAGCAGTGAAGAGGGTCCCGCTGAAGCTTTCTTT.

The rearrangement links TRBV10-1 to TRBJ1-1, with 7 bases fitting TRBD1. Germline V lookup: CDR1 WNHNN, CDR2 SYGVQD (reference sequence). The CDR3 is 12 residues long. V shed 2 bases, J shed 9 bases, and the junction held 3 bases outside the gene matches. The CDR3 DNA reads as TGCGCCAGCAGTGAGCAACAGGGGAAAGCTTTCTTT. This sequence encodes CASSEQQGKAFF.

The chain is built from TRBV6-5 and TRBJ1-4; a possible D gene is TRBD1 (5 bases). Trimming cost V 2 bases and J 3 bases, with 13 bases left between them. CDR1 is MNHEY, CDR2 SVGAGI, per germline. The CDR3 has 16 residues. CDR3 amino acids: CASSYGGEGANEKLFF. Written as DNA, the CDR3 is TGTGCCAGCAGTTACGGAGGGGAGGGAGCTAATGAAAAACTGTTTTTT.

This chain connects TRBV5-1 to TRBJ1-6, with D unresolved. The CDR3 extends over 17 amino acids. With 4 bases removed from V and 0 bases from J, the gap between germline ends came to 14 bases. CDR1 and CDR2 from the germline V gene are SGHRS and YFSETQ. The CDR3 reads CASSVSGPSSYNSPLHF. The CDR3 DNA reads as TGCGCCAGCAGCGTCAGCGGCCCGAGCTCCTATAATTCACCCCTCCACTTT.